A single sample is the source of the 31 T cell receptor beta chains below, sequenced in a study of neoadjuvant anti-PD-1 for oral cavity cancer. Libraries were prepared by immunoSEQ multiplex PCR; TCRdb keeps only in-frame clonotypes and omits some of them. The data show 13,000 or so clones, around 70% seen once. Time point: after neoadjuvant nivolumab, at surgical resection. The source was PBMCs, collected after nivolumab (anti-PD-1) treatment. The source is a person between 40 and 85 years old with oral cavity squamous cell carcinoma.

This clone has only a few counts. The chain combines TRBV18 with TRBJ2-7, with 9 bases identical to TRBD2. Trimming cost V 8 bases and J 5 bases; bases outside gene matches: 4. The germline V gene has CDR1 KGHSH and CDR2 LQKENI. The CDR3 spans 12 residues. The CDR3 is CASAGGGDEQYF. The CDR3 coding sequence is TGTGCCAGCGCGGGAGGGGGGGACGAGCAGTACTTC.

The rearrangement links TRBV5-1 to TRBJ2-3; D ambiguous. Germline CDR1 is SGHRS and CDR2 is YFSETQ. V gave up 0 bases and J gave up 0 bases, with 2 bases separating them. This CDR3 has 13 amino acids. This chain's CDR3 is CASSLVSTDTQYF. In nucleotides, the CDR3 is TGCGCCAGCAGCTTGGTCAGCACAGATACGCAGTATTTT.

The rearrangement links TRBV5-1 to TRBJ2-1; 8 bases map to TRBD2. V was clipped by 2 bases and J by 1 base; unmatched bases: 5. Germline CDR1 SGHRS, CDR2 YFSETQ. CDR3 length equals 16 residues. The CDR3 bases are TGCGCCAGCAGCTTCCCTAGACTAGCGTCCTACAATGAGCAGTTCTTC. Protein sequence: CASSFPRLASYNEQFF.

The chain carries TRBV6-1 and TRBJ2-1, with TRBD2 matching over 11 bases. The V gene's germline CDR1 is MNHNS and CDR2 SASEGT. V lost 6 bases, J lost 5 bases, and 6 bases stayed unmatched. The CDR3 extends over 15 amino acids. The CDR3 DNA is TGTGCCAGCAGCAAGGGGACTAGCGGAAACAATGAGCAGTTCTTC. Residues: CASSKGTSGNNEQFF.

The rearrangement uses TRBV5-4 and TRBJ1-3, with D maybe TRBD1 (6 bases). The length of the CDR3 is 17 residues. CDR1 is SGHNT, CDR2 YYREEE, per germline (reference sequence). V was clipped by 0 bases and J by 3 bases, with 16 bases between them. DNA for the CDR3: TGTGCCAGCAGCTTGGGGCTTACAGGGAAGAGTGGAAACACCATATATTTT. It is translated as CASSLGLTGKSGNTIYF.

The CDR3 nucleotides are TGTGCCAGCAGCTTGGGGACGAAAGCCAAAAACATTCAGTACTTC. This gives the protein CASSLGTKAKNIQYF. J is TRBJ2-4 and V is TRBV5-6; no firm D call. Germline CDR1 reads SGHDT; CDR2 reads YYEEEE. CDR3 length: 15 amino acids. Trimming left V 0 bases short and J 0 bases short, with 7 bases between.

The chain carries TRBV18 and TRBJ1-2; TRBD1 agrees at 8 bases. V lost 5 bases and J lost 3; bases outside the gene matches: 5. Germline values: CDR1 KGHSH, CDR2 LQKENI. This CDR3 is built from 14 residues. CDR3 region: CASSALDRDYGYTF. In nucleotides, the CDR3 is TGTGCCAGCTCAGCCCTGGACAGGGACTATGGCTACACCTTC.

The chain joins TRBV9 to TRBJ1-3, with 8 bases aligning to TRBD1. Germline trimming cut 4 bases from V and 8 bases from J; bases unmatched to any gene: 8. This CDR3 spans 14 amino acids. Germline assignment: CDR1 SGDLS and CDR2 YYNGEE. CDR3 sequence: CASSPDRVIDTIYF. The DNA for the CDR3 is TGTGCCAGCAGCCCGGACAGGGTCATAGACACCATATATTTT.

In its sample, this clone was seen a few times. The chain is built from TRBV5-1 and TRBJ1-2, with D possibly matching TRBD1 (5 bases). Deletions cut 2 bases from V and 4 bases from J, with 9 bases between. The length of the CDR3 is 13 residues. Germline V gives CDR1 SGHRS, CDR2 YFSETQ. The CDR3 nucleotides are TGCGCCAGCAGCTTTGACAGAATCTATGGCTACACCTTC. Protein: CASSFDRIYGYTF.

The chain carries TRBV7-8 and TRBJ1-2; no firm D call. The germline CDR1 and CDR2 sequences are SGHVS and FQNEAQ. The CDR3 is 14 amino acids. V was cut by 3 bases and J by 4 bases, with 12 bases left in between. The CDR3 is CASSFVYLGYGYTF. In nucleotides, the CDR3 is TGTGCCAGCAGCTTCGTATATTTGGGCTATGGCTACACCTTC.

This rearrangement joins TRBV30 to TRBJ1-1; D unclear. This CDR3 is 15 amino acids long. The V end was cut by 5 bases, the J end by 11 bases, with 27 bases between. Germline-derived CDR1 and CDR2 are GTSNPN and SVGIG (reference sequence). CDR3 amino acids: CAWSPSASLLLNAFF. In DNA form, the CDR3 reads TGTGCCTGGTCCCCTAGTGCTTCCCTCCTTTTGAATGCTTTCTTT.

In this sample, this clone turned up a few times. V gene TRBV7-8 combines with J gene TRBJ1-2; D is ambiguous. Per the germline V gene, CDR1 is SGHVS and CDR2 is FQNEAQ. The CDR3 loop spans 16 amino acids. V gave up 1 base and J gave up 0 bases, with 12 bases separating them. CDR3 region: CASSLEVGRTNYGYTF. The CDR3 DNA is TGTGCCAGCAGCTTAGAGGTTGGGAGGACTAACTATGGCTACACCTTC. The complete variable domain, with remaining parts taken from reference TRBV7-8 and TRBJ1-2, reads GAGVSQSPRYKVAKRGQDVALRCDPISGHVSLFWYQQALGQGPEFLTYFQNEAQLDKSGLPSDRFFAERPEGSVSTLKIQRTQQEDSAVYLCASSLEVGRTNYGYTFGSGTRLTVV.

The rearrangement joins TRBV5-1 to TRBJ1-6; 8 positions agree with TRBD1. The V gene end was trimmed by 4 bases and the J gene end by 0 bases; junction bases not matched to a gene: 12. The length of the CDR3 is 19 residues. CDR1 and CDR2 from the germline V gene are SGHRS and YFSETQ. CDR3 amino acids: CASSPRAGGLDSYNSPLHF. The CDR3 DNA is TGCGCCAGCAGCCCTCGGGCAGGGGGCTTGGACTCCTATAATTCACCCCTCCACTTT.

The chain is built from TRBV30 and TRBJ1-1; the D is unclear. Trimming removed 0 bases from V and 5 bases from J, with 10 bases in between. Germline V CDR1 and CDR2: GTSNPN, SVGIG (reference sequence). This CDR3 is built from 13 residues. CDR3 amino acids: CAWSVKWETEAFF. The CDR3 DNA sequence: TGTGCCTGGAGTGTGAAGTGGGAGACTGAAGCTTTCTTT.

The chain combines TRBV6-6 with TRBJ2-1, with D possibly TRBD2 on 6 matching bases. This CDR3 spans 15 amino acids. The ends were cut back, 6 bases at V and 7 bases at J, with 19 bases in the middle. In germline, CDR1 is MNHNY, CDR2 SVGAGI (reference sequence). The CDR3 bases are TGTGCCAGCAGACTAGGAGGGGCGGGCCCTAATGAGCAGTTCTTC. This gives the protein CASRLGGAGPNEQFF.

A single count supports this clone. This chain uses TRBV4-2 with TRBJ2-1; 10 positions match TRBD2. The CDR3 is 16 residues long. V shed 1 base, J shed 9 bases, and the junction held 9 bases outside the gene matches. Germline V gives CDR1 LGHNA, CDR2 YNFKEQ. CDR3 region: CASSQVGSGRKGEQFF. The CDR3 nucleotides are TGTGCCAGCAGCCAAGTAGGTAGCGGGAGGAAAGGTGAGCAGTTCTTC.

The rearrangement links TRBV29-1 to TRBJ2-1; 12 nucleotides agree with TRBD2. There are 13 residues in the CDR3. Germline trimming cut 7 bases from V and 7 bases from J; bases unmatched to any gene: 5. Germline lookup yields CDR1 SQVTM and CDR2 ANQGSEA. The CDR3: CSGLAGGGNEQFF. In DNA, the CDR3 is TGCAGCGGCCTAGCGGGAGGGGGAAATGAGCAGTTCTTC.

This chain links TRBV15 with TRBJ2-1; the match to TRBD2 covers 8 bases. This CDR3 has 14 amino acids. J was trimmed by 7 bases and V by 11 bases; bases with no gene match: 13. Germline lookup yields CDR1 LNHNV and CDR2 YYDKDF (reference sequence). The CDR3 bases are TGTGCCTCCTCAGATCGGGGGGGCAAAAATGAGCAGTTCTTC. It is translated as CASSDRGGKNEQFF.

This sequence joins TRBV4-1 and TRBJ2-1; D might be TRBD2 (6 bases). V gave up 4 bases and J gave up 6 bases, with 16 bases separating them. The germline V gene encodes CDR1 MGHRA and CDR2 YSYEKL. The CDR3 has 15 residues. CDR3 nucleotide sequence: TGCGCCAGCAGCCCCGGCCTTTTGCGGGGCAATGAGCAGTTCTTC. This codes for CASSPGLLRGNEQFF.

This chain connects TRBV9 to TRBJ2-1; the D gene is possibly TRBD2 (7 bases). Germline V gene lookup returns CDR1 SGDLS and CDR2 YYNGEE. The V end lost 4 bases, the J end lost 5 bases, and 19 bases lay between the germline ends. The CDR3 length is 16 residues. The CDR3 is CASSPQGREKNNEQFF. The CDR3 nucleotides read TGTGCCAGCAGCCCCCAGGGGCGGGAGAAAAACAATGAGCAGTTCTTC. The full variable domain, completed using reference TRBV9 and TRBJ2-1, is DSGVTQTPKHLITATGQRVTLRCSPRSGDLSVYWYQQSLDQGLQFLIQYYNGEERAKGNILERFSAQQFPDLHSELNLSSLELGDSALYFCASSPQGREKNNEQFFGPGTRLTVL.

This clone came up a few times. This chain joins TRBV7-6 and TRBJ2-7; D is ambiguous. Per the germline V gene, CDR1 is SGHVS and CDR2 is FNYEAQ. V was pared by 1 base and J by 2 bases, with 9 bases between. The CDR3 runs 14 residues. CDR3 residues: CASSLGGETYEQYF. CDR3 bases: TGTGCCAGCAGCTTAGGTGGGGAAACCTACGAGCAGTACTTC.

The chain links TRBV29-1 to TRBJ2-1; D is unclear. This CDR3 comprises 14 residues. V lost 7 bases to trimming and J lost 3 bases, with 16 bases between them. The germline V gene has CDR1 SQVTM and CDR2 ANQGSEA. CDR3 sequence (DNA): TGCAGCGCCACGAGCATTAGGATCTACAATGAGCAGTTCTTC. Translated, it gives CSATSIRIYNEQFF.

V and J are TRBV19 and TRBJ2-3; D is undetermined. Trimming removed 1 base from V and 5 bases from J, with 4 bases in between. CDR1 is LNHDA, CDR2 SQIVND, per germline (reference sequence). The CDR3 is 12 amino acids. CDR3 DNA sequence: TGTGCCAGTAGTATAGTTGGAGATACGCAGTATTTT. Translation: CASSIVGDTQYF.

This clone was counted a few times. The chain uses TRBV7-9 and TRBJ1-1; D call uncertain. Germline V gene sequence: CDR1 SEHNR, CDR2 FQNEAQ (reference sequence). This CDR3 region has 14 residues. V lost 1 base to trimming and J lost 5 bases, with 11 bases between them. In nucleotides, the CDR3 is TGTGCCAGCAGCTTAGGCGTGGAGAGGACTGAAGCTTTCTTT. Encoded protein: CASSLGVERTEAFF.

This clone has just a few counts. This chain uses TRBV2 with TRBJ2-7; D possibly corresponds to TRBD2 (5 bases). Germline CDR1 and CDR2: SNHLY and FYNNEI. Trimming took 4 bases from V and 3 from J, leaving 22 bases between them. This CDR3 region has 17 residues. The CDR3 DNA reads TGTGCCAGCAGTGTTCCCCGCACTAGGACGGGGAGCTACGAGCAGTACTTC. It codes for CASSVPRTRTGSYEQYF. Full variable domain (remainder filled in from reference TRBV2 and TRBJ2-7): EPEVTQTPSHQVTQMGQEVILRCVPISNHLYFYWYRQILGQKVEFLVSFYNNEISEKSEIFDDQFSVERPDGSNFTLKIRSTKLEDSAMYFCASSVPRTRTGSYEQYFGPGTRLTVT.

The genes are TRBV5-1 and TRBJ2-1; 13 nucleotides match TRBD2. The CDR3 has 16 amino acids. Germline assignment: CDR1 SGHRS and CDR2 YFSETQ. The junction had 6 bases not matched to a gene; V was cut back by 1 base and J by 8 bases. The CDR3 is CASSLTTSGRGHEQFF. In DNA form, the CDR3 reads TGCGCCAGCAGCTTGACCACTAGCGGGAGGGGGCATGAGCAGTTCTTC.

The chain links TRBV27 to TRBJ1-1, with a tentative D call TRBD1 (5 bases). This CDR3 comprises 15 residues. V was cut by 3 bases and J by 4 bases, with 15 bases left in between. Germline V CDR1 and CDR2: MNHEY, SMNVEV (reference sequence). The CDR3 region has the DNA TGTGCCAGCAGTTTCCGTGGGCAGGGCGGCACTGAAGCTTTCTTT. Its translation: CASSFRGQGGTEAFF.

The V gene is TRBV29-1, the J gene TRBJ2-4; D uncertain. The CDR3 contains 13 residues. V was shortened by 6 bases and J by 8 bases, with 17 bases between the two germline ends. The germline V gene encodes CDR1 SQVTM and CDR2 ANQGSEA. The CDR3 region has the DNA TGCAGCGTAACCGGGCAGTCCGGAGACATTCAGTACTTC. It encodes CSVTGQSGDIQYF.

The chain is built from TRBV5-1 and TRBJ2-1, with a weak D call TRBD2 (6 bases). Germline values: CDR1 SGHRS, CDR2 YFSETQ. Trimming removed 0 bases from V and 4 bases from J, with 8 bases in between. The CDR3 runs 14 residues. The CDR3 DNA sequence: TGCGCCAGCAGCTTGGGTCGGGAGTACAATGAGCAGTTCTTC. It is translated as CASSLGREYNEQFF.

This clone appeared a few times. The chain employs TRBV25-1 and TRBJ1-1; TRBD1 is a possible D gene (5 bases). The V and J ends lost 2 bases and 3 bases respectively, with 10 bases between them. The CDR3 loop spans 14 amino acids. Germline-derived CDR1 and CDR2 are MGHDK and SYGVNS. In nucleotides, the CDR3 is TGTGCCAGCAGTGAAACAGGCCGGCACACTGAAGCTTTCTTT. Translated, it gives CASSETGRHTEAFF.

Concerning this clone itself: Sequence at one end of the junction differs from germline and may be a read error. This rearrangement joins TRBV28 to TRBJ1-1; perhaps TRBD1 as D (6 bases). The germline V gene encodes CDR1 MDHEN and CDR2 SYDVKM. CDR3 length: 12 residues. CDR3 nucleotide sequence: TGTGTCAGCAGTTTTGGGGGGGCTCTGGCTTTCTTT. This gives the protein CVSSFGGALAFF.